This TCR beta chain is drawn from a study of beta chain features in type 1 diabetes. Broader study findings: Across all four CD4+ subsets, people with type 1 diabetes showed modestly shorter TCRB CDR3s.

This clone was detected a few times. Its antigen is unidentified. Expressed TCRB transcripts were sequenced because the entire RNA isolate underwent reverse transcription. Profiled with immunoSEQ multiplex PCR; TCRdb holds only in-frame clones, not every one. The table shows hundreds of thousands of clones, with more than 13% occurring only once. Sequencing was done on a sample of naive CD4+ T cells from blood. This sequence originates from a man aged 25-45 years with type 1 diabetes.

The CDR3 is CATSRYRSGELFF. The DNA for the CDR3 is TGTGCCACCAGCAGATACCGGTCCGGGGAGCTGTTTTTT. The chain couples TRBV15 to TRBJ2-2, with no clear D. The CDR3 covers 13 residues. The germline gives CDR1 LNHNV, CDR2 YYDKDF (reference sequence). Trimming removed 2 bases at V and 6 bases at J, with 7 bases between.